The 14 T cell receptor beta chains below all came from one sample that was sequenced in a study of T cell responses to AZD1222 COVID-19 vaccine (dated by TCRdb to the early 2020s). Taken with the paper, the label for time point translates to: about 28 days (+/-7) after the second vaccine dose. The method behind the library was the immunoSEQ multiplex PCR assay. Held by TCRdb, this immuneACCESS table contains in-frame sequences only and omits some clones. Under half of the omission traces to an unresolved V gene where checked; the cause of the rest is unknown. Here the sample has roughly 95,000 clones; about 90% occur a single time. 3.1% of the sample lies in the top ten. The sample in question was peripheral blood, obtained 28 days after the second AZD1222 dose. These receptors all come from an adult who received the AZD1222 COVID-19 vaccine.

The rearrangement uses TRBV27 and TRBJ1-5, with 10 bases matching TRBD1. Germline assignment: CDR1 MNHEY and CDR2 SMNVEV (reference sequence). The CDR3 has 14 amino acids. Unmatched junction bases numbered 5, after V lost 7 bases and J lost 5 bases. The CDR3 reads CASKSGTGDQPQHF. CDR3 nucleotide sequence: TGTGCCAGCAAGTCCGGGACAGGGGATCAGCCCCAGCATTTT.

The V gene is TRBV5-1, the J gene TRBJ2-5; TRBD1 agrees at 7 bases. Germline V gives CDR1 SGHRS, CDR2 YFSETQ. Losses at the gene ends were 2 bases for V and 2 bases for J; bases not matched to a gene: 3. The CDR3 spans 14 residues. The CDR3 DNA follows: TGCGCCAGCAGCTTTCCGGGACAGCAAGAGACCCAGTACTTC. Its translation: CASSFPGQQETQYF.

The sample holds one count of this clone. The genes are TRBV11-2 and TRBJ1-1; tentative D call: TRBD1 (5 bases). The germline V and J ends were trimmed by 5 bases and 2 bases, with 18 bases remaining between them. This CDR3 is built from 16 residues. The germline V gene encodes CDR1 SGHAT and CDR2 FQNNGV. The CDR3 region has the DNA TGTGCCAGCAGCCTAGGGCTGGGGCCGGCTAACACTGAAGCTTTCTTT. Translated: CASSLGLGPANTEAFF.

This rearrangement joins TRBV6-6 to TRBJ1-5; D remains unclear. V gave up 2 bases and J gave up 5 bases, with 10 bases separating them. The germline gives CDR1 MNHNY, CDR2 SVGAGI (reference sequence). The CDR3 totals 14 residues. Here the CDR3 reads CASSYLGNDQPQHF. CDR3 DNA sequence: TGTGCCAGCAGTTACCTTGGGAACGATCAGCCCCAGCATTTT.

This clone was seen once. The V and J genes are TRBV5-1 and TRBJ2-3, with D perhaps matching TRBD2 (6 bases). CDR1 SGHRS and CDR2 YFSETQ come from the germline V gene. This CDR3 is built from 16 residues. Trimming took off 0 bases at V and 2 bases at J, with 13 bases between the two ends. The CDR3 DNA follows: TGCGCCAGCAGCTTGGGTGGGGGGACGGTCACAGATACGCAGTATTTT. Its protein is CASSLGGGTVTDTQYF.

This rearrangement joins TRBV5-6 to TRBJ1-2, with TRBD1 matching 8 bases. The CDR3 spans 13 residues. CDR1 and CDR2 (germline): SGHDT, YYEEEE. Trimming removed 5 bases from V and 2 bases from J; junction bases left unmatched: 2. The CDR3 region has the DNA TGTGCCAGCAGGAGACAGGGGAACTATGGCTACACCTTC. Its protein product is CASRRQGNYGYTF.

The chain employs TRBV6-2 or TRBV6-3 and TRBJ2-3, with D perhaps assigned TRBD1 or TRBD2 (5 bases each). CDR1 is MNHEY, CDR2 SVGEGT, per germline. Trimming stripped 5 bases from V and 1 base from J, with 19 bases between. CDR3 length: 17 amino acids. CDR3 region: CASSDMGPSLGTDTQYF. DNA of the CDR3: TGTGCCAGCAGTGACATGGGACCGAGTCTGGGCACAGATACGCAGTATTTT.

The chain carries TRBV7-2 and TRBJ1-3; the D is unclear. CDR1 SGHTA and CDR2 FQGNSA come from the germline V gene. CDR3 length equals 14 residues. Trimming left V 3 bases short and J 0 bases short, with 6 bases between. As DNA, the CDR3 is TGTGCCAGCAGCTTTCCCCGCTCTGGAAACACCATATATTTT. Amino acid sequence: CASSFPRSGNTIYF. Complete variable domain (other parts from reference TRBV7-2 and TRBJ1-3): GAGVSQSPSNKVTEKGKDVELRCDPISGHTALYWYRQSLGQGLEFLIYFQGNSAPDKSGLPSDRFSAERTGGSVSTLTIQRTQQEDSAVYLCASSFPRSGNTIYFGEGSWLTVV.

V and J are TRBV30 and TRBJ1-1; D is unresolved. This CDR3 region has 14 residues. V was clipped by 4 bases and J by 11 bases, with 23 bases between them. The germline V gene has CDR1 GTSNPN and CDR2 SVGIG (reference sequence). Here the CDR3 reads CAWNTYRNEPVAFF. The CDR3 DNA reads TGTGCCTGGAATACCTACCGAAACGAACCGGTTGCTTTCTTT.

This clone is a singleton in its sample. The gene calls are TRBV7-6 and TRBJ1-1; D ambiguous. The CDR3 runs 13 residues. Trimming left V 3 bases short and J 1 base short, with 6 bases between. The germline CDR1 and CDR2 sequences are SGHVS and FNYEAQ. The CDR3 DNA reads as TGTGCCAGCAGCTTCAGACAGAACACTGAAGCTTTCTTT. As protein: CASSFRQNTEAFF. The full variable domain, its missing parts supplied by reference TRBV7-6 and TRBJ1-1, is GAGVSQSPRYKVTKRGQDVALRCDPISGHVSLYWYRQALGQGPEFLTYFNYEAQQDKSGLPNDRFSAERPEGSISTLTIQRTEQRDSAMYRCASSFRQNTEAFFGQGTRLTVV.

The rearrangement uses TRBV18 and TRBJ1-2; the D gene is possibly TRBD1 (5 bases). Germline CDR1 reads KGHSH; CDR2 reads LQKENI. CDR3 length equals 14 residues. Trimming removed 2 bases from V and 7 bases from J, with 14 bases in between. CDR3 sequence: CASSPVGEGPGYTF. The CDR3 nucleotides read TGTGCCAGCTCACCAGTGGGGGAGGGGCCTGGCTACACCTTC.

The chain has TRBV6-1 and TRBJ1-1; the D is unclear. The CDR3 sequence is 15 residues long. Germline V gene lookup returns CDR1 MNHNS and CDR2 SASEGT. V lost 1 base to trimming and J lost 11 bases, with 20 bases between them. The CDR3 DNA follows: TGTGCCAGCAGTGAAGGTGGTGGCCTTCCTAAGGAGGCTTTCTTT. Amino acids: CASSEGGGLPKEAFF.

J is TRBJ1-1 and V is TRBV20-1; D unresolved. Germline loops: CDR1 DFQATT, CDR2 SNEGSKA (reference sequence). This CDR3 has 9 residues. The V gene lost 4 bases and the J gene lost 3 bases, with 0 bases spanning the gap. This CDR3 reads CSANTEAFF. The CDR3 DNA follows: TGCAGTGCTAACACTGAAGCTTTCTTT.

This clone was observed once. The rearrangement joins TRBV3-1 (or the pseudogene TRBV3-2) to TRBJ1-3; the D gene is possibly TRBD1 (5 bases). V lost 4 bases to trimming and J lost 2 bases, with 15 bases between them. CDR1 LGHDT and CDR2 YNNKEL come from the germline V gene (reference sequence). The CDR3 loop spans 16 amino acids. CDR3 nucleotide sequence: TGTGCCAGCAGCCCCTCCCAGGGTGTCGCTGGAAACACCATATATTTT. This translates into CASSPSQGVAGNTIYF.